This T cell receptor (beta chain) is drawn from a study of blood T cell repertoires in COVID-19. Across the whole study: From the United States, Italy and Spain came samples of acute and convalescent COVID-19. T cells, B-cell-depleted T cells, or PBMCs provided the cDNA or gDNA that served as material.

In the source study's methods: Using reference gene primer amplification, nucleated cell counts were estimated. Sequencing was performed with immunoSEQ multiplex PCR; in TCRdb, only in-frame clones are kept and a portion is missing. V, J and clone size reflect that table, while D and trimming were determined from the DNA. The table includes around 80,000 clones, roughly 82% detected once. This TCR came from a man between 60 and 75 years old with acute or convalescent COVID-19. The sample was peripheral blood.

CDR3 in amino acids: CATSQGFTGTQYF. For the CDR3, the DNA is TGTGCCACCAGTCAGGGGTTCACAGGGACCCAGTACTTC. The chain carries TRBV24-1 and TRBJ2-5; tentatively, D is TRBD1 (6 bases). The CDR3 contains 13 residues. V lost 6 bases, J lost 7 bases, and 14 bases lay in between. Germline CDR1 and CDR2: KGHDR and SFDVKD.